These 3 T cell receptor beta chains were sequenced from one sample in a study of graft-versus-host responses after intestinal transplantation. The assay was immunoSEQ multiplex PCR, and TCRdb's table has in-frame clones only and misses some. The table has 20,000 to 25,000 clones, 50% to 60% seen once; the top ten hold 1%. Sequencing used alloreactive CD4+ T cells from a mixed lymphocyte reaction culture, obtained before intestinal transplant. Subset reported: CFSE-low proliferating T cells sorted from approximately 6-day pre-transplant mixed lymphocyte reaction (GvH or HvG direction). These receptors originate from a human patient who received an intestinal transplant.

The CDR3 nucleotides read TGTGCCAGCAGCCAAAGGACAGGGTGGAACACCATATATTTT. This sequence encodes CASSQRTGWNTIYF. This rearrangement joins TRBV13 to TRBJ1-3; TRBD1 agrees at 8 bases. The CDR3 sequence is 14 residues long. Germline CDR1 PRHDT, CDR2 FYEKMQ (reference sequence). V lost 5 bases to trimming and J lost 7 bases; unmatched junction nucleotides: 7.

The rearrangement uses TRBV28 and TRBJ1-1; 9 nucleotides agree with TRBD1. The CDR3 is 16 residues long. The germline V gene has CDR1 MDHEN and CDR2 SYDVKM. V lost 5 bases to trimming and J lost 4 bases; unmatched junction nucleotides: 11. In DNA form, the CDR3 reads TGTGCCAGCAGTAGGGTTGGGACAGGGTATGCCACTGAAGCTTTCTTT. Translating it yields CASSRVGTGYATEAFF.

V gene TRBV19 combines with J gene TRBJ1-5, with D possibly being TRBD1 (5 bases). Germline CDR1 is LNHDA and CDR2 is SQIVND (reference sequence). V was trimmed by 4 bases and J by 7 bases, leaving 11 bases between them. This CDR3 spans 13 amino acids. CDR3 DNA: TGTGCCAGTAGTAGGGCAGGGAAGCAGCCCCAGCATTTT. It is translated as CASSRAGKQPQHF. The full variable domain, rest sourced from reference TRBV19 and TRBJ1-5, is DGGITQSPKYLFRKEGQNVTLSCEQNLNHDAMYWYRQDPGQGLRLIYYSQIVNDFQKGDIAEGYSVSREKKESFPLTVTSAQKNPTAFYLCASSRAGKQPQHFGDGTRLSIL.